The text below deals with one T cell receptor (beta chain). This clone was recorded a few times. Its antigen remains undetermined. A read error may account for a junction end that differs from germline. From the cysteine through the phenylalanine, the CDR3 covers 11 amino acids. The entry retains the CDR3 DNA only, 33 bases that are in frame from base 1. Per the germline V gene (reference sequence), SEHNR is the CDR1 and FQNEAQ is the CDR2. From each donor, a single peripheral blood sample of 95 to 150 mL on average was drawn into heparinised tubes. A BD FACSAria II was used to sort naive, central memory, regulatory and stem cell-like memory CD4+ T cells with a panel that included CD45RO, CCR7, CD25, CD127, CD95 and CD27. Purity was above 95% for every sorted population. PBMCs were isolated immediately by Lymphoprep density gradient centrifugation and stained directly without culture. So that batch effects would be minimized, each experiment stained and sorted samples in pairs, pairing one healthy donor with one patient.

All of the isolated RNA was reverse transcribed with the High Capacity cDNA Reverse Transcription Kit, so expressed TCRB transcripts were sequenced. Deep immunoSEQ sequencing was performed on naive, central memory and regulatory T cell samples, with an average of about 4 million total reads per sample. Sorted cells were lysed in RLT buffer, and RNA was extracted using DNase-treated RNeasy Micro or Mini kits according to cell number. To prevent cross-contamination, each cell subset was processed individually, whereas patient and healthy donor samples were processed jointly. The immunoSEQ multiplex PCR was used to amplify TCRB sequences from cDNA, yielding 87-bp fragments that span the CDR3 region. Sequencing of the amplicons was performed on the Illumina HiSeq platform. Regarding the original processing steps: Synthetic template baselines were used to correct PCR bias computationally, reads within Hamming distance 2 were collapsed, and singletons that could not be merged were discarded. Reads were aligned to IMGT to assign V, D and J genes, CDR3 length, and insertions or deletions at six rearrangement sites. Within each subset, clonotype counts were normalized to the number of sorted cells before true diversity and Gini coefficients were calculated with the tcR R package. Repertoire sharing was quantified using the overlap coefficient calculated on TCRB nucleotide sequences. In TCRdb, the immuneACCESS table is reduced to in-frame sequences with V and J assigned. These tables do not hold every clone; where another copy was compared, an unresolved V gene accounts for under half, and the others remain unexplained. The V and J calls and clone size come from that table; D and trimming were worked out from the DNA. In all, the sample holds 250,000 to 400,000 clones, and around 15% of those were seen once. The biggest ten clones account for 5.5% to 7.5% of the sample.

This entry is derived from a study of beta chain features in type 1 diabetes (dated by TCRdb to 2016 to 2019). Background for the entire study: Mean age, gender distribution, total cell number and subset yield did not differ between patients and healthy donors. A total of approximately 99,000,000 sorted cells were examined across all samples, and RNA yield correlated strongly with the number of cells per subset. The study compared TCRB repertoires of sorted circulating CD4+ T cell subsets between recently diagnosed type 1 diabetes patients and matched healthy donors. Regulatory and stem cell-like memory subsets were isolated from only 8 patients and roughly 8 healthy donors, whereas naive and central memory subsets came from all 30 or so donors. Paper-wide results and their limitations: Type 1 diabetes patients showed a moderate but significant shortening of TCRB CDR3 length in all four CD4+ subsets. At VDJ recombination sites, patients with type 1 diabetes made fewer insertions and deleted more nucleotides, a pattern implying thymic rearrangement abnormalities. PCR might favor shorter templates, but patient and control samples were amplified and corrected together, so any skew would affect both groups equally. Naive, central memory and regulatory TCRB repertoires appeared more similar among patients than among healthy donors. Because the HLA sub-analyses included only small numbers of individuals, any influence of HLA type on TCRB rearrangement was left unresolved. Sequencing cDNA rather than genomic DNA could over-represent highly expressing activated cells, although activation and CD3 levels did not differ between groups.

Sequenced material: central memory CD4+ T cells from blood. The sequence links TRBV7-9 to TRBJ1-2, and TRBD1 aligns with 9 junction nucleotides. The TCR comes from a man younger than 40 in good health. The CDR3 loop reads CASSLEVGQGF. The sequence in DNA is TGTGCCAGCAGCTTAGAAGTGGGACAGGGCTTC.